This T cell receptor (beta chain) was recovered during a study of CD4+ T cells in melanoma. Profiling relied on immunoSEQ multiplex PCR, and the TCRdb table lists in-frame clones only, not all of them. The sample includes 5,500 to 6,500 clones, 65% to 70% seen only once; the top ten take about 23%. Remarks on this clone: No antigen is known for it.

The CDR3 covers 16 residues. From germline, CDR1 is MGHRA and CDR2 YSYEKL. The ends lost 1 base at V and 7 bases at J; junction bases unmatched: 10. General study points: Reportedly, melanoma neoantigen-specific CD4+ T cells showed varied differentiation states. A reported correlation linked neoantigen-specific CD4+ T cells to CD8+, macrophage and B cell function.

The sample consisted of cells from a culture (not recorded whether cultured in vitro). This clonotype was obtained from a human donor with melanoma. This chain links TRBV4-1 with TRBJ1-2; TRBD1 agrees at 9 bases. CDR3 sequence reads: CASSQAHKGQGPGYTF. Here the CDR3 DNA reads TGCGCCAGCAGCCAAGCACACAAGGGACAGGGCCCTGGCTACACCTTC.